This T cell receptor (beta chain) was observed in a study of blood T cell repertoires in COVID-19 (dated by TCRdb to the early 2020s). Regarding the research as a whole: Samples covering the acute and convalescent phases of COVID-19 were provided by collaborators in the United States, Italy and Spain. HLA class I and class II types, where available, came from metadata supplied by the sample provider rather than from assay-based typing. The samples were drawn from two sources: the first 160 participants of the ongoing ImmuneRACE study, and 1,200 or so subjects contributed by 6 global collaborators. The prospective study material was composed of cDNA or gDNA derived from T cells, B-cell-depleted T cells, or PBMCs. The dataset comprised deeply sampled blood TCRbeta repertoires from subjects exposed to, actively infected with, or recovered from COVID-19. A freely available public database, intended as a resource for researchers studying the immune response to SARS-CoV-2, is where the repertoires were released. Sample metadata almost always included a de-identified subject ID, COVID-19 status, age in years and sex. Broader findings and caveats from the paper: How much clinical and demographic metadata was included differed by source and by participant, and the metadata was provided uncurated.

TCRbeta CDR3 regions were amplified from genomic DNA by means of the immunoSEQ Assay, a bias-controlled multiplex PCR. Regarding the original processing steps: Nucleated cell counts per sample were estimated from amplification of reference gene primers within the assay. To quantify the absolute abundance of each unique TCRbeta CDR3 rearrangement, sequence reads were collapsed and filtered. For each sample, productive Simpson clonality was calculated by taking the square root of Simpson's diversity index across productive rearrangements. Not all clones reach the TCRdb copy of this immuneACCESS table, which keeps in-frame sequences only. Checked studies attribute under half of the gap to unresolved V genes and leave the rest unexplained. From that table come the V and J calls and clone size; the DNA was used to work out D and trimming. Recorded for this sample are under 300,000 clones; 83% of them occurred a single time. About 4.3% of the sample belongs to the ten largest clones.

Samples from volunteer blood donors who had recovered from COVID-19 were contributed by a second Seattle source. The collaborating institutions used their own protocols to collect whole blood in K2EDTA tubes. For TCRbeta analysis, collaborators shipped samples as frozen whole blood, isolated PBMCs, or DNA extracted from either of those sample types. As concerns this clone: No antigen is known for it. Base-call qualities are not available, and no considerably larger clone is one nucleotide away.

Sequencing input: peripheral blood. This sequence originates from a man aged 55 to 70 who had recovered from COVID-19.

The nucleotide sequence is given as TGTGCCAGCAGCCCGGCCCGAGGATCGAACACTGAAGCTTTCTTT. The encoded protein is CASSPARGSNTEAFF. The chain uses TRBV5-4 and TRBJ1-1, with the D gene call left open. From its cysteine to its phenylalanine, the CDR3 spans 15 amino acids. The CDR3 DNA has 45 bases and is translated from base 1. A distance of 14 bases separates the germline ends of V and J, which lose 4 bases and 1 base respectively. CDR1 and CDR2 were assigned from the germline V gene (reference sequence) as SGHNT and YYREEE. This CDR3, with the reference TRBV5-4 and TRBJ1-1 proteins standing in past its ends, gives the full variable domain ETGVTQSPTHLIKTRGQQVTLRCSSQSGHNTVSWYQQALGQGPQFIFQYYREEENGRGNFPPRFSGLQFPNYSSELNVNALELDDSALYLCASSPARGSNTEAFFGQGTRLTVV.